This T cell receptor (beta chain) came from a study of blood T cells in healthy people across ages. Overall study results and limits: Per-million-T-cell TCR beta diversity fell roughly linearly with age. With unsorted PBMCs, a conclusive comparison of naive versus antigen-experienced cells was not possible. Estimated diversity, derived from one million T cells, was regarded as an underestimate. Lack of knowledge of donor CMV status possibly confounded expanded clonotype changes.

The use of a sample-barcoded 5' primer and a J-beta primer mix characterized a second PCR of about 7 to 12 cycles. TCRdb independently ran MiXCR on the 5' RACE reads; one entry per CDR3 protein. The top ten clones hold more than 2% of a sample with roughly 2 million distinct CDR3 sequences, approximately 50% of them seen once. Comments on this clonotype: Its antigen is currently unknown.

V gave up 4 bases and J gave up 5 bases, with 17 bases separating them. The germline gives CDR1 LGHNA, CDR2 YNFKEQ. There are 15 residues in the CDR3. The TCR sequence derives from a woman between 40 and 55 years old in good health. This rearrangement joins TRBV4-2 to TRBJ2-5; possibly TRBD2 for D (6 bases). Material for sequencing was blood. The CDR3 spells CASSRTLGGVETQYF. Here the CDR3 DNA reads TGTGCCAGCAGCCGAACGTTAGGCGGGGTTGAGACCCAGTACTTC.